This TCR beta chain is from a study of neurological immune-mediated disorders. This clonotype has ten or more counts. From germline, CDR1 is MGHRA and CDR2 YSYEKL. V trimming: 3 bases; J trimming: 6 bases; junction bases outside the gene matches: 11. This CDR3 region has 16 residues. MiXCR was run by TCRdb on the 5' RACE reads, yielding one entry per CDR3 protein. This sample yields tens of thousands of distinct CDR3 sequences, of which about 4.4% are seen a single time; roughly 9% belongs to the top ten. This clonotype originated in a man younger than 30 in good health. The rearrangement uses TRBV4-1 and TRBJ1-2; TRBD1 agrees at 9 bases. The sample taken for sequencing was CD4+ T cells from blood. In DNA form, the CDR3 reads TGCGCCAGCAGCCAGGGTACAGGGGGCGAACGGAATGGCTACACCTTC. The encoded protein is CASSQGTGGERNGYTF.